This record concerns one T cell receptor (beta chain) sequence. Its target antigen remains unknown. No base quality values were provided; no much bigger clone lies one nucleotide off. The data belong to a study of cytotoxic CD8 clonotypes in ibrutinib-treated CLL (dated by TCRdb to the early 2020s). In the study overall: The cohort was composed of 11 relapsed/refractory and around 15 treatment-naive patients; IGHV unmutated status was identified in around 17 patients. Partial responses were observed in roughly 24 patients and complete responses in 2; after a median follow-up of about 69 months, remission was maintained in 15 or so patients and progression was observed in approximately 12. Response samples were obtained after a median of roughly eleven months of treatment, with a range of roughly 6 to 40 months. On average, each sample had 255,043 productive templates and 96,000 or so productive rearrangements. Longitudinal samples were available for about 30% of the roughly 90 trial participants. Cryopreserved peripheral blood mononuclear cells were collected at three points: before therapy, at response, and at either sustained remission or disease progression. Overall results and qualifications from the work: Public clonotypes were rare and either shrank or stayed stable during treatment, and the rise in clonality at ibrutinib response reflected expansion of private clonotypes. Baseline clonality exceeded that of age-matched healthy donors and correlated strongly with circulating CD8+ T-cell counts. Sampling times were not matched between patients in sustained remission and patients whose disease was progressing, and lymph node repertoires were not examined. Clonality increased at ibrutinib response, stayed stable in sustained remission, and fell back toward baseline at progression.

For TCR beta library preparation, about 2 micrograms of genomic DNA was extracted from cryopreserved PBMCs. High-throughput TCR beta sequencing was performed on longitudinal blood samples from CLL patients receiving ibrutinib monotherapy. The patients were enrolled in a single-center, open-label phase 2 trial of ibrutinib monotherapy. The V end gives up 5 bases and the J end 2 bases, leaving 5 bases in the junction not matched to a gene. From a lookup of the germline V gene, CDR1 and CDR2 are MNHEY and SVGAGI. The cysteine opens and the phenylalanine closes a CDR3 of 14 amino acids. The retained sequence is limited to the CDR3, 42 bases, with the frame set at the first base. A MiSeq instrument was used for deep resolution sequencing, which targeted depths ranging from 1 in 1 million up to 1 in 200,000 T cells, with coverage averaging 10x for each clonotype. TCR beta libraries were generated with the immunoSEQ hsTCRB Kit. Processing in the source paper ran as follows. The data were analyzed with ImmunoSEQ Analyzer and ImmunoSEQ Data Assistant, and V, D and J gene assignments followed IMGT definitions. Clonality, which ranges from 0 to 1, was calculated as one minus the normalized Shannon entropy of productive rearrangement frequencies. Only overrepresented clonotypes making up at least 0.05% of the repertoire of each patient were included in the public clonotype analysis. Around 14 repertoires from age-matched healthy donors, obtained from immuneACCESS, served as clonality controls. This immuneACCESS table, as held by TCRdb, lists in-frame sequences with V and J called but not all clones. Of the missing ones, under half trace to an unresolved V gene in checked studies; the others have no known cause. V and J calls and clone size come straight from that table; D and trimming were deduced from the DNA. For this sample the table gives about 20,000 clones, of which about 75% were detected only once. The ten largest clones represent approximately 6.9% of the sample.

The sequenced sample was PBMCs, obtained before ibrutinib treatment. The sequence derives from a human donor with chronic lymphocytic leukemia. The chain is encoded by TRBV6-5 joined to TRBJ1-1; 7 middle bases align to TRBD1. This receptor carries the CDR3 CASSKTGTNTEAFF. The DNA is TGTGCCAGCAGTAAGACAGGGACTAACACTGAAGCTTTCTTT.